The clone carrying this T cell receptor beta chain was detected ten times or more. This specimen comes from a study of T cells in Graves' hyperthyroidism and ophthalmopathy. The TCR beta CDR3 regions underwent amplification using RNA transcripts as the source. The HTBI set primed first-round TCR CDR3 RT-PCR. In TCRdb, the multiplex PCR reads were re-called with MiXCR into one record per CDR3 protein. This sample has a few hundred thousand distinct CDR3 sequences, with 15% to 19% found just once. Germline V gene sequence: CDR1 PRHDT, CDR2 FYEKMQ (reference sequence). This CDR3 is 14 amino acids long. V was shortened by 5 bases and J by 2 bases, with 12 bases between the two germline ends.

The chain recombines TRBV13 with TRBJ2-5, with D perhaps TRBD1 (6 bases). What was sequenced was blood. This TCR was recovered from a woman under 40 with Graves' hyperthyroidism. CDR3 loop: CASSPRTAQETQYF. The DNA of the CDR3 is TGTGCCAGCAGCCCTAGGACAGCACAAGAGACCCAGTACTTC.